Following are 21 T cell receptor beta chains from one sample sequenced in a study of blood T cell repertoires in COVID-19. Clones were sequenced by immunoSEQ multiplex PCR, and TCRdb holds only the in-frame ones, with some missing. The profile shows 490,000 or so clones, around 89% of them singletons. The sample comprised PBMCs or T cells enriched from blood (not recorded which). These TCRs come from a middle-aged woman who had recovered from COVID-19.

The V call is TRBV28, the J call TRBJ1-2; tentative D call: TRBD1 (6 bases). There are 13 residues in the CDR3. Germline CDR1 reads MDHEN; CDR2 reads SYDVKM. V dropped 6 bases and J dropped 4 bases, with 12 bases sitting between them. CDR3: CASSRHRVYGYTF. The DNA of the CDR3 is TGTGCCAGCAGCCGACACAGGGTCTATGGCTACACCTTC.

The chain employs TRBV18 and TRBJ2-1, with D possibly matching TRBD1 (6 bases). CDR1 and CDR2 (germline): KGHSH, LQKENI. The CDR3 spans 17 residues. Between the trimmed V and J ends, which lost 5 bases and 7 bases, there was a span of 24 bases. For the CDR3, the DNA is TGTGCCAGCTCAACCCCCCAGGGGCATCAGCGCATGAATGAGCAGTTCTTC. Translation gives CASSTPQGHQRMNEQFF.

The chain has TRBV5-8 and TRBJ1-2; no definite D call. Between the trimmed V and J ends, which lost 0 bases and 2 bases, there was a span of 5 bases. Germline V gene data show CDR1 as SGHTS and CDR2 as YDEGEE. The CDR3 contains 13 residues. The CDR3 spells CASSLGHNYGYTF. CDR3 in DNA: TGTGCCAGCAGCTTGGGACACAACTATGGCTACACCTTC.

The V and J genes are TRBV27 and TRBJ2-7; TRBD1 aligns across 11 bases. V gave up 5 bases and J gave up 6 bases; unmatched junction bases: 9. The CDR3 is made up of 15 amino acids. The germline V gene encodes CDR1 MNHEY and CDR2 SMNVEV (reference sequence). As DNA, the CDR3 is TGTGCCAGCAGTCTTTCCGGGACAGGGGGTGGCGAGCAGTACTTC. Residues: CASSLSGTGGGEQYF.

The CDR3 loop reads CSVTGPGDYGYTF. CDR3 nucleotide sequence: TGCAGCGTTACGGGCCCGGGGGACTATGGCTACACCTTC. The V and J genes are TRBV29-1 and TRBJ1-2, with a tentative D call TRBD1 (5 bases). The CDR3 runs to 13 residues. CDR1 SQVTM and CDR2 ANQGSEA come from the germline V gene. V lost 5 bases, J lost 3 bases, and 13 bases lay in between.

V gene TRBV5-1 combines with J gene TRBJ2-5; 7 bases match TRBD1. CDR1 SGHRS and CDR2 YFSETQ come from the germline V gene. The junction had 10 bases not matched to a gene; V was cut back by 0 bases and J by 5 bases. The CDR3 sequence is 16 residues long. CDR3 loop: CASSLARQGGLETQYF. The DNA of the CDR3 is TGCGCCAGCAGCTTGGCGCGACAGGGCGGTCTGGAGACCCAGTACTTC.

This chain connects TRBV4-2 to TRBJ1-2; D is undetermined. V was cut by 1 base and J by 2 bases, with 2 bases left in between. Germline assignment: CDR1 LGHNA and CDR2 YNFKEQ. This CDR3 has 12 residues. The DNA of the CDR3 is TGTGCCAGCAGCCAAGCAAACTATGGCTACACCTTC. Its protein product is CASSQANYGYTF.

The gene calls are TRBV7-2 and TRBJ2-2; tentatively, D is TRBD2 (6 bases). Germline CDR1 is SGHTA and CDR2 is FQGNSA. The ends were cut back, 5 bases at V and 3 bases at J, with 25 bases in the middle. CDR3 length: 19 amino acids. This CDR3 is CASSPPGAGRPLYTGELFF. CDR3 sequence (DNA): TGTGCCAGCAGCCCCCCGGGCGCGGGAAGGCCCCTTTACACCGGGGAGCTGTTTTTT.

The V gene is TRBV7-9, the J gene TRBJ2-7, with 7 bases matching TRBD1. The CDR3 runs 15 residues. CDR1 is SEHNR, CDR2 FQNEAQ, per germline (reference sequence). The trim removed 5 bases at V and 4 bases at J, leaving 11 bases unmatched. This chain's CDR3 is CASSHEYLQGYEQYF. Here the CDR3 DNA reads TGTGCCAGCAGCCACGAGTACTTACAGGGGTACGAGCAGTACTTC.

The V gene is TRBV15, the J gene TRBJ2-2; maybe TRBD2 (6 bases). The CDR3 has 16 residues. Germline CDR1 is LNHNV and CDR2 is YYDKDF (reference sequence). V lost 0 bases to trimming and J lost 7 bases, with 15 bases between them. The CDR3 spells CATSRDLRGSSGELFF. The CDR3, as DNA: TGTGCCACCAGCAGAGATCTTCGGGGGTCGAGCGGGGAGCTGTTTTTT. The full variable domain, its missing parts supplied by reference TRBV15 and TRBJ2-2, is DAMVIQNPRYQVTQFGKPVTLSCSQTLNHNVMYWYQQKSSQAPKLLFHYYDKDFNNEADTPDNFQSRRPNTSFCFLDIRSPGLGDTAMYLCATSRDLRGSSGELFFGEGSRLTVL.

V gene TRBV18 combines with J gene TRBJ2-1; TRBD1 matches 8 bases. After removal of 6 bases from V and 5 bases from J, the junction contained 12 bases not matched to a gene. Germline V gene lookup returns CDR1 KGHSH and CDR2 LQKENI. This CDR3 is 16 amino acids long. Here the CDR3 reads CASSLTGTGVNNEQFF. The CDR3 DNA reads TGTGCCAGCTCCCTAACCGGGACAGGTGTAAACAATGAGCAGTTCTTC.

The V call is TRBV11-2, the J call TRBJ1-1, with no clear D. There are 13 residues in the CDR3. The V end was cut by 0 bases, the J end by 3 bases, with 5 bases between. The V gene's germline CDR1 is SGHAT and CDR2 FQNNGV. CDR3 protein: CASSLDQDTEAFF. The CDR3 DNA reads as TGTGCCAGCAGCTTAGACCAGGACACTGAAGCTTTCTTT.

The chain carries TRBV2 and TRBJ1-4, with D tentatively TRBD1 (6 bases). The CDR3 runs 16 residues. V lost 2 bases and J lost 7, with 17 bases in between. Germline values: CDR1 SNHLY, CDR2 FYNNEI. This chain's CDR3 is CASSELGTSTPEKLFF. Here the CDR3 DNA reads TGTGCCAGCAGTGAACTCGGGACATCCACCCCTGAAAAACTGTTTTTT.

This chain joins TRBV27 and TRBJ1-5; D remains ambiguous. CDR1 and CDR2 from the germline V gene are MNHEY and SMNVEV (reference sequence). Between the trimmed V and J ends, which lost 3 bases and 5 bases, there was a span of 5 bases. The length of the CDR3 is 12 residues. CDR3: CASSFPYQPQHF. CDR3 sequence (DNA): TGTGCCAGCAGTTTCCCATATCAGCCCCAGCATTTT.

A few counts support this clone. The J gene is TRBJ2-2, the V gene TRBV6-5; possible D gene TRBD2, 6 bases. The CDR3 totals 12 residues. The germline gives CDR1 MNHEY, CDR2 SVGAGI. The V end lost 11 bases, the J end lost 3 bases, and 10 bases lay between the germline ends. The CDR3 protein is CAAGSDTGELFF. In DNA, the CDR3 is TGTGCCGCCGGGAGCGACACCGGGGAGCTGTTTTTT.

The chain joins TRBV18 to TRBJ2-7; 8 nucleotides line up with TRBD1. V shed 0 bases and J 7 bases; nucleotides not matched to a gene: 11. The CDR3 length is 16 residues. Germline V CDR1 and CDR2: KGHSH, LQKENI. CDR3 sequence: CASSPPWTGSRPEQYF. In nucleotides, the CDR3 is TGTGCCAGCTCACCACCGTGGACAGGGAGTCGCCCTGAGCAGTACTTC.

This clone has only one observation. This rearrangement joins TRBV11-2 to TRBJ1-5; a possible D gene is TRBD1 (6 bases). In germline, CDR1 is SGHAT, CDR2 FQNNGV. The CDR3 is made up of 14 amino acids. The germline V and J ends were trimmed by 0 bases and 12 bases, with 15 bases remaining between them. In nucleotides, the CDR3 is TGTGCCAGCAGCTTAGATCTAATGGGGGCAATCCAGCATTTT. Protein: CASSLDLMGAIQHF.

The chain links TRBV6-4 to TRBJ2-7; TRBD1 matches 8 bases. In germline, CDR1 is MRHNA, CDR2 SNTAGT. J lost 0 bases, V lost 6 bases, and 4 bases had no gene match. The CDR3 extends over 14 amino acids. CDR3 residues: CASSRDRSSYEQYF. CDR3 bases: TGTGCCAGCAGCCGGGACAGGAGCTCCTACGAGCAGTACTTC.

The CDR3 loop reads CSAVGGSSYNEQFF. The CDR3 nucleotides read TGCAGCGCAGTGGGCGGGAGTTCCTACAATGAGCAGTTCTTC. The chain combines TRBV29-1 with TRBJ2-1; 7 bases align to TRBD2. Germline CDR1 and CDR2: SQVTM and ANQGSEA. J was trimmed by 1 base and V by 7 bases; bases with no gene match: 7. There are 14 residues in the CDR3.

This clone occurred a few times. This specimen includes other DNA sequences encoding the same CDR3. The rearrangement joins TRBV12-3 or TRBV12-4 to TRBJ1-2; D uncertain. The CDR3 has 12 amino acids. Trimming took 1 base from V and 4 from J, leaving 4 bases between them. In nucleotides, the CDR3 is TGTGCCAGCAGTTTAGGGCTCTATGGCTACACCTTC. Residues: CASSLGLYGYTF.

The rearrangement links TRBV19 to TRBJ1-1; D unresolved. The CDR3 is made up of 14 amino acids. Germline assignment: CDR1 LNHDA and CDR2 SQIVND (reference sequence). The V and J ends lost 3 bases and 1 base respectively, with 9 bases between them. In DNA form, the CDR3 reads TGTGCCAGTAGTATGGTCCGCGAGAACACTGAAGCTTTCTTT. Protein sequence: CASSMVRENTEAFF. Based on the CDR3 plus reference TRBV19 and TRBJ1-1, the full variable domain is DGGITQSPKYLFRKEGQNVTLSCEQNLNHDAMYWYRQDPGQGLRLIYYSQIVNDFQKGDIAEGYSVSREKKESFPLTVTSAQKNPTAFYLCASSMVRENTEAFFGQGTRLTVV.